The TCR beta chain under discussion was sequenced for a study of OX40 agonist ivuxolimab in advanced cancers. For the study in its entirety: Ivuxolimab was a fully human IgG2 agonistic monoclonal antibody targeting the costimulatory receptor OX40 (CD134). Among the 50 to 55 dose-escalation patients, 19 had hepatocellular carcinoma, roughly 15 melanoma, 9 renal cell carcinoma and 9 head and neck cancer. Partial responses occurred in three dose-escalation patients, of whom one had hepatocellular carcinoma and two had cutaneous melanoma. Peripheral TCRbeta sequencing aimed to test whether ivuxolimab altered TCR sequence diversity and caused clonal T-cell expansion. Intravenous ivuxolimab was administered to patients every 2 weeks at six dose levels: 0.01, 0.1, 0.3, 1.5, 3 and 10 mg/kg. Prior anti-PD-1, anti-PD-L1 or anti-CTLA-4 therapy was permitted, and 40% of dose-escalation patients had received checkpoint inhibitors. A male proportion of under 85% and a mean age of 60 years, ranging from roughly 23 to 90, were recorded for the dose-escalation cohort. The paper reports the monotherapy dose-escalation portion (N ≈ 50 patients) of the phase I ivuxolimab trial. The full study reports these points: Which antigens the clonally expanded peripheral T cells were specific for was not determined. Low levels of normalized T-cell clonal expansion were also seen in some nonresponding patients. At doses of 0.1 to 3.0 mg/kg, clonal expansion of both CD4+ and CD8+ blood T cells was observed from baseline to week 6. After ivuxolimab, more expanded clones were found on average in CD8+ T cells than in CD4+ T cells. In partial responders in the 0.1-3.0 mg/kg groups, normalized peripheral clonal expansion was found to be among the lowest, especially among CD8+ T cells.

Note on this clone: The antigen it binds to is not known. There are no base qualities to consult, and no much larger clone falls within one base.

For sequencing of the TCRbeta CDR3 region, genomic DNA was extracted from the sorted cells. TCRbeta CDR3 regions were sequenced using the immunoSEQ Assay. TCRdb stores this immuneACCESS table with in-frame sequences only. Part of the clones is absent; in the studies checked, under half of the shortfall reflects unresolved V genes, and no reason is known for the rest. This sample has tens of thousands of clones in its table, and 70% to 90% of those were observed once. Of the sample, about 0.68% is held by the ten largest clones. From the cysteine up to the phenylalanine, the CDR3 has a length of 15 residues. Here the CDR3 DNA is all that survives: 45 bases in frame from base 1. Looking up the germline V gene yields CDR1 MDHEN and CDR2 SYDVKM. The germline ends are 15 bases apart after V is trimmed by 6 bases and J by 0 bases. The trial excluded patients who had a history of autoimmune disease or were on systemic immunosuppression. Peripheral blood for TCR sequencing was collected from all dose cohorts at baseline, on cycle 4 day 1, and on cycle 7 day 1. Samples came from an open-label, multicenter, first-in-human phase I dose-escalation trial of ivuxolimab. Adults with locally advanced or metastatic melanoma, renal cell carcinoma, hepatocellular carcinoma or head and neck squamous cell carcinoma were enrolled in the trial. Before TCR sequencing, CD4+ and CD8+ T cells were separately sorted from peripheral blood.

The receptor was derived from an adult with an advanced solid tumor such as melanoma, head and neck, liver or kidney cancer. Sequencing used CD4+ or CD8+ T cells sorted from blood, obtained in a trial of the OX40 agonist ivuxolimab. This chain joins TRBV28 to TRBJ2-7; 6 matching bases give a weak D call of TRBD1. The CDR3 loop reads CASSLTGWDSYEQYF. Read as DNA, the sequence is TGTGCCAGCAGCCTCACAGGGTGGGACTCCTACGAGCAGTACTTC.